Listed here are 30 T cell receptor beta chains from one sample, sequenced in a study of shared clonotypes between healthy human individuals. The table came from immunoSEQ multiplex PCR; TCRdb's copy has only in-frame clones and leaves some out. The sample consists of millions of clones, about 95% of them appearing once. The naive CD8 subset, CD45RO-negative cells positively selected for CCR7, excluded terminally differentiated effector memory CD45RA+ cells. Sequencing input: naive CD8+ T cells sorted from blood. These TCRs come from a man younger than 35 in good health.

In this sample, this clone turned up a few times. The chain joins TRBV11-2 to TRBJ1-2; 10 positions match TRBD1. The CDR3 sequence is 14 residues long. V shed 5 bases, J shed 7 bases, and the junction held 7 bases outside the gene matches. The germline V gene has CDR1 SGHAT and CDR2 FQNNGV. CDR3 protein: CASSAGQGESGYTF. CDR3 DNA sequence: TGTGCCAGCAGCGCTGGACAGGGGGAGAGTGGCTACACCTTC.

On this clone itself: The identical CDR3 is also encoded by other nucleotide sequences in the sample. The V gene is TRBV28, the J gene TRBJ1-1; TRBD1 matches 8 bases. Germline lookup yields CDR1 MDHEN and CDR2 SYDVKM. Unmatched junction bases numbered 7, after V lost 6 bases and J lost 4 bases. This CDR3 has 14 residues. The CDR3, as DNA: TGTGCCAGCAGCCTCACAGGGGGTCCCACTGAAGCTTTCTTT. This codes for CASSLTGGPTEAFF.

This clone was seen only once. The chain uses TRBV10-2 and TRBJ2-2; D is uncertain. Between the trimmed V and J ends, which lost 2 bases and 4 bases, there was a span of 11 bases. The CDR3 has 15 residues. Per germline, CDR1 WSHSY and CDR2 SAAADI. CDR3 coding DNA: TGCGCCAGCAGTGAGATCTGGGTTAGCACCGGGGAGCTGTTTTTT. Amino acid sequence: CASSEIWVSTGELFF.

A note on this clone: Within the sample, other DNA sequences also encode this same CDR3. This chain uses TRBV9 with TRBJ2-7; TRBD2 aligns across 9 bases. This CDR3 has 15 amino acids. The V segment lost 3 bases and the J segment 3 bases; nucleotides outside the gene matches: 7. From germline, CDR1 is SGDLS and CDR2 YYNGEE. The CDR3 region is CASSAEAGGIYEQYF. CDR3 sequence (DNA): TGTGCCAGCAGCGCCGAGGCGGGGGGGATCTACGAGCAGTACTTC.

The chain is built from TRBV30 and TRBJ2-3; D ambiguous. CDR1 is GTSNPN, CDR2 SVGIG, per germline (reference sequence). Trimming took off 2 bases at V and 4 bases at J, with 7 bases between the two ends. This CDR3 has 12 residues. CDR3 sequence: CAWSYGADTQYF. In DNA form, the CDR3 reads TGTGCCTGGAGTTATGGTGCAGATACGCAGTATTTT.

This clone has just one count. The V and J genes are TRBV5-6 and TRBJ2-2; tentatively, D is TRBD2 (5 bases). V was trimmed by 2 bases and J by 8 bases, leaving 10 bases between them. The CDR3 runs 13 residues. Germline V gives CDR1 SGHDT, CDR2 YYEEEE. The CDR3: CASSFGVPGELFF. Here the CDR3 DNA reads TGTGCCAGCAGCTTCGGGGTACCGGGGGAGCTGTTTTTT.

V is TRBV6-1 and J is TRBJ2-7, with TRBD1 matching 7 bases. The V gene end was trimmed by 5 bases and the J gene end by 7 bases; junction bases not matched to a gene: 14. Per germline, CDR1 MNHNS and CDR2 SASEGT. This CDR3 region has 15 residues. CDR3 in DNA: TGTGCCAGCAGTATGACAGGGATGGTTTTGGGAGAGCAGTACTTC. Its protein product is CASSMTGMVLGEQYF.

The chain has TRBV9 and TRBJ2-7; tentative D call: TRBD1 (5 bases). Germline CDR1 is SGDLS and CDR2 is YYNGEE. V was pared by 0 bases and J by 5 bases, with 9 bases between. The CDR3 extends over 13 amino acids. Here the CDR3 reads CASSVAARDEQYF. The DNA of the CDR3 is TGTGCCAGCAGCGTAGCTGCCAGGGACGAGCAGTACTTC.

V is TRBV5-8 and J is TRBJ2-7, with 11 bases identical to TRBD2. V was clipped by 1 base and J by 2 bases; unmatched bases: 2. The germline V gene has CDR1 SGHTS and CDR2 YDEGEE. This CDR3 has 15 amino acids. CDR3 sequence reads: CASSLTSGRTYEQYF. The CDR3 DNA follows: TGTGCCAGCAGCTTGACTAGCGGGAGAACCTACGAGCAGTACTTC.

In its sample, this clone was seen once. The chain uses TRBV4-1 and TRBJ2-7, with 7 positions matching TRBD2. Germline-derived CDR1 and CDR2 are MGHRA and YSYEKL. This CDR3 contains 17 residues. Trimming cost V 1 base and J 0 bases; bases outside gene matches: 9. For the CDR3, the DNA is TGCGCCAGCAGCCAAGTTGGGGAGGGGAGCTACTCCTACGAGCAGTACTTC. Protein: CASSQVGEGSYSYEQYF.

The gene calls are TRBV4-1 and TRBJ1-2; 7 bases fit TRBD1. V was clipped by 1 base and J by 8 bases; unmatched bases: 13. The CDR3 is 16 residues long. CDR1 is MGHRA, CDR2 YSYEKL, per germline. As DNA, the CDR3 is TGCGCCAGCAGCCAAGCACTGGGACAGTTGAGTCGGGGCTACACCTTC. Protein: CASSQALGQLSRGYTF.

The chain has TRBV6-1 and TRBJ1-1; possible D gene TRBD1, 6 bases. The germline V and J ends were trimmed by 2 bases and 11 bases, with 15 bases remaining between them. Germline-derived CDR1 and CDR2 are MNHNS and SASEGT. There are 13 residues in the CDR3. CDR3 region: CASSEPGQSWAFF. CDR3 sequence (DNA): TGTGCCAGCAGTGAACCTGGACAGTCTTGGGCTTTCTTT.

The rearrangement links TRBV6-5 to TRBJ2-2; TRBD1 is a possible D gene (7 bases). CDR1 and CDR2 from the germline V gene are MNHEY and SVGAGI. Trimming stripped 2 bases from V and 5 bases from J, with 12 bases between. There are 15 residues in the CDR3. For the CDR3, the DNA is TGTGCCAGCAGTTACGCCGCAGGGGGGACCGGGGAGCTGTTTTTT. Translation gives CASSYAAGGTGELFF.

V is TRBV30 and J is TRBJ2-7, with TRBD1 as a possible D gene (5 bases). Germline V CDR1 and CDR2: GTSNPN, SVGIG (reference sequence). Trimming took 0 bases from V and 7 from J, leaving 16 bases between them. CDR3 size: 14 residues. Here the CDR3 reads CAWSVQAPTWEQYF. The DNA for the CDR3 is TGTGCCTGGAGTGTACAGGCTCCGACGTGGGAGCAGTACTTC.

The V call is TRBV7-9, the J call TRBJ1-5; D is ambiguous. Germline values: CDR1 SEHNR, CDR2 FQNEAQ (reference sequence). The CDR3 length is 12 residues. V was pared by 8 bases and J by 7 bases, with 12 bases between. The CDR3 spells CASPREGQPQHF. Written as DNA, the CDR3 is TGTGCCAGCCCCCGGGAGGGCCAGCCCCAGCATTTT.

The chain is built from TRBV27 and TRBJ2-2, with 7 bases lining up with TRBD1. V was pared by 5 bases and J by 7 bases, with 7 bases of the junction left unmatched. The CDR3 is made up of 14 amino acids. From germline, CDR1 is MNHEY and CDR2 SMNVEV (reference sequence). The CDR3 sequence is CASSPGTAIGELFF. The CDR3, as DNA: TGTGCCAGCAGTCCCGGGACAGCGATCGGGGAGCTGTTTTTT.

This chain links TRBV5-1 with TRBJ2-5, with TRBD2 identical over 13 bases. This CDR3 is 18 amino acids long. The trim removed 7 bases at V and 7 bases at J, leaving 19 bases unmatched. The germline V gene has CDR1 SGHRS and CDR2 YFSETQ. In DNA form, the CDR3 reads TGCGCCAGCTACCCTGGACTAGCGGGAGTAGAGGGCCCTGGGACCCAGTACTTC. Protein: CASYPGLAGVEGPGTQYF.

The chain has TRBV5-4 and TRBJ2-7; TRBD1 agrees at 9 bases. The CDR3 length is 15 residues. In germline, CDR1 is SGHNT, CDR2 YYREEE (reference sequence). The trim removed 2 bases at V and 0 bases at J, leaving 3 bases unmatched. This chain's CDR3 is CASSFGQGSSYEQYF. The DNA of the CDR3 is TGTGCCAGCAGCTTTGGACAGGGGAGCTCCTACGAGCAGTACTTC.

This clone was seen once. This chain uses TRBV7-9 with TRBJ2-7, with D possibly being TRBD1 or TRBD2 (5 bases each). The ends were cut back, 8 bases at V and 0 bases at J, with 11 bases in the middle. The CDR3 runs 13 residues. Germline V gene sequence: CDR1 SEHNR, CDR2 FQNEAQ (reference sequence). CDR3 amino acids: CASRRDGSYEQYF. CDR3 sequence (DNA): TGTGCCAGCCGCAGGGACGGCTCCTACGAGCAGTACTTC. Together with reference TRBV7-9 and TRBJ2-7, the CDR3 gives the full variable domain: DTGVSQNPRHKITKRGQNVTFRCDPISEHNRLYWYRQTLGQGPEFLTYFQNEAQLEKSRLLSDRFSAERPKGSFSTLEIQRTEQGDSAMYLCASRRDGSYEQYFGPGTRLTVT.

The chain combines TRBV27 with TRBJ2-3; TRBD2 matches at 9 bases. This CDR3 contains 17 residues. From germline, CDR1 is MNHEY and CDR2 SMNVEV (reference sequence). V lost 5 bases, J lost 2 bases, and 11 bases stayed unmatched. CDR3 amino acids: CASSLIGVAGVTDTQYF. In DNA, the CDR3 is TGTGCCAGCAGTCTTATCGGGGTAGCGGGGGTCACAGATACGCAGTATTTT.

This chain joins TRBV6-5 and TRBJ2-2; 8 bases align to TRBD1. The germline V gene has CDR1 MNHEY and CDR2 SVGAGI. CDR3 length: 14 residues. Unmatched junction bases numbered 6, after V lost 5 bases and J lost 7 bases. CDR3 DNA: TGTGCCAGCAGTGGACAGGGTTATATCGGGGAGCTGTTTTTT. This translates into CASSGQGYIGELFF.

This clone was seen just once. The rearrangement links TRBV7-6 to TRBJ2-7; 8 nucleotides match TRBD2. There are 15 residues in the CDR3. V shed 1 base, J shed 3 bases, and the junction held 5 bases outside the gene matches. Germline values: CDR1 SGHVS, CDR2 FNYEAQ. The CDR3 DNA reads TGTGCCAGCAGCTTAGGGGCGGGAGGTCTCTACGAGCAGTACTTC. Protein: CASSLGAGGLYEQYF. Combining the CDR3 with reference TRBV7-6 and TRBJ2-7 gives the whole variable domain GAGVSQSPRYKVTKRGQDVALRCDPISGHVSLYWYRQALGQGPEFLTYFNYEAQQDKSGLPNDRFSAERPEGSISTLTIQRTEQRDSAMYRCASSLGAGGLYEQYFGPGTRLTVT.

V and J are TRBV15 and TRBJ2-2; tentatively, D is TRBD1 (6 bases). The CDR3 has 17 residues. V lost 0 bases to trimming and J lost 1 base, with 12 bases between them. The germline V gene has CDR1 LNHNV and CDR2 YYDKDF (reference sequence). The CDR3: CATSRDFPRGNTGELFF. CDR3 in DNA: TGTGCCACCAGCAGAGATTTCCCCAGGGGGAACACCGGGGAGCTGTTTTTT.

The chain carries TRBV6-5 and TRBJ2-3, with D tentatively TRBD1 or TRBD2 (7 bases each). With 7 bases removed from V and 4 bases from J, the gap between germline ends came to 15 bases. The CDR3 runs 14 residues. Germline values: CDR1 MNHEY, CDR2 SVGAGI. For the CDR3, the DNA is TGTGCCAGCACCCAGGGGGGGGCGGCAGATACGCAGTATTTT. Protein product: CASTQGGAADTQYF.

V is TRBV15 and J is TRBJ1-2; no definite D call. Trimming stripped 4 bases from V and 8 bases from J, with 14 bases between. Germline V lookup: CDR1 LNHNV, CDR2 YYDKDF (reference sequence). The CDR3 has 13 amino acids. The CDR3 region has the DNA TGTGCCACCAGCAAGGGAACCTTAGAGGGCTACACCTTC. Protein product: CATSKGTLEGYTF.

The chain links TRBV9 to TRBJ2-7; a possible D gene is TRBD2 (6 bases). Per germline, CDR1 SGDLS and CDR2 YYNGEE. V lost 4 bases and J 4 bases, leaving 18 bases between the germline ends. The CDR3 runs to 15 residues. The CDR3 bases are TGTGCCAGCAGCCTCGGCGGGGTATCTTCGTACGAGCAGTACTTC. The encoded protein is CASSLGGVSSYEQYF.

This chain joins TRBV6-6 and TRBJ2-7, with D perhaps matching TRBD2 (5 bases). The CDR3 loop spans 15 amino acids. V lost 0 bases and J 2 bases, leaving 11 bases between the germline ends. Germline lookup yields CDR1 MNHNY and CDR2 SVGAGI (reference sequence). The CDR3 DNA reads TGTGCCAGCAGTTACTCTCCGGGAACTACCTACGAGCAGTACTTC. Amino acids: CASSYSPGTTYEQYF.

The CDR3 nucleotides read TGTGCCAGCTCACCACCGCAATACACCGGGGAGCTGTTTTTT. Amino acid sequence: CASSPPQYTGELFF. The chain joins TRBV18 to TRBJ2-2, with no clear D. Germline V gene sequence: CDR1 KGHSH, CDR2 LQKENI. Trimming shortened V by 0 bases and J by 3 bases, and 5 bases separated the two germline ends. This CDR3 has 14 residues.

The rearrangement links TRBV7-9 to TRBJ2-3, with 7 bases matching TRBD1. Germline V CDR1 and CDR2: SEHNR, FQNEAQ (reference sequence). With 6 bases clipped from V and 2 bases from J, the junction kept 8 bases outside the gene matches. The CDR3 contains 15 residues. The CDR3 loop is CASRVYRGPTDTQYF. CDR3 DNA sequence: TGTGCCAGCAGAGTCTACAGGGGACCCACAGATACGCAGTATTTT.

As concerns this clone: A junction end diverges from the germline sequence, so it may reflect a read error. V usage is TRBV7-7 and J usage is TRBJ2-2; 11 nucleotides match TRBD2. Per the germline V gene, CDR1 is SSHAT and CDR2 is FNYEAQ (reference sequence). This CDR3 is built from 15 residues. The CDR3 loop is CASSPTSGSFGELFF. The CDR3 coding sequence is TGTGCTAGCAGCCCTACTAGCGGGAGTTTCGGGGAGCTGTTTTTT.